The 29 T cell receptor beta chains presented below share a single source sample, sequenced in a study of T cell repertoires in cytomegalovirus infection (dated by TCRdb to about 2019). Sequencer: Illumina HiSeq 1500. TCRdb took the public reads, trimmed them with fastp at Q25, ran MiXCR for clone calling and kept in-frame beta chains. Identical CDR3 proteins give one entry, which carries the most common genes and DNA. This sample has 600,000 to 800,000 distinct CDR3 sequences in its table, and around 24% of those were observed once. Of the sample, 8% falls within the top ten clones. Sequenced: CD8+ T cells from PBMCs. Receptor source: a human donor in good health (CMV status not recorded). Some clones in this sample may be carry-over from other donors' samples.

This clonotype was detected only a few times. The chain carries TRBV5-5 and TRBJ1-5, with 11 nucleotides matching TRBD1. The CDR3 extends over 14 amino acids. Germline trimming cut 4 bases from V and 6 bases from J; bases unmatched to any gene: 3. Per germline, CDR1 SGHKS and CDR2 YYEKEE (reference sequence). The CDR3 nucleotides read TGTGCCAGCAGCACGGACAGGGGGCGTCAGCCCCAGCATTTT. Its protein is CASSTDRGRQPQHF.

At least ten counts were recorded for this clonotype. This rearrangement joins TRBV28 to TRBJ2-1, with a possible D match to TRBD1 (5 bases). Germline values: CDR1 MDHEN, CDR2 SYDVKM. The CDR3 runs 14 residues. V dropped 7 bases and J dropped 8 bases, with 18 bases sitting between them. CDR3 loop: CASTPGARPYEQFF. Written as DNA, the CDR3 is TGTGCCAGCACCCCTGGGGCCAGGCCATATGAGCAGTTCTTC.

In its sample, this clonotype was seen a few times. This chain joins TRBV14 and TRBJ1-2; possibly TRBD1 for D (5 bases). Germline loops: CDR1 SGHDN, CDR2 FVKESK. The CDR3 is made up of 15 amino acids. The V and J ends lost 3 bases and 5 bases respectively, with 16 bases between them. The CDR3 region has the DNA TGTGCCAGCAGCCAGGGTCTACGGGGACGGTATGGCTACACCTTC. Encoded protein: CASSQGLRGRYGYTF. The full variable domain, with the rest looked up from reference TRBV14 and TRBJ1-2, is EAGVTQFPSHSVIEKGQTVTLRCDPISGHDNLYWYRRVMGKEIKFLLHFVKESKQDESGMPNNRFLAERTGGTYSTLKVQPAELEDSGVYFCASSQGLRGRYGYTFGSGTRLTVV.

This clonotype occurred a few times. The chain carries TRBV6-2 or TRBV6-3 and TRBJ2-1; perhaps D is TRBD1 or TRBD2 (6 bases each). V gave up 2 bases and J gave up 8 bases, with 13 bases separating them. The germline CDR1 and CDR2 sequences are MNHEY and SVGEGT. This CDR3 spans 14 amino acids. The DNA for the CDR3 is TGTGCCAGCAGTTACGAGGGGGGTAGGTATGAGCAGTTCTTC. This gives the protein CASSYEGGRYEQFF.

This clonotype has a count of ten or more. The V gene is TRBV28, the J gene TRBJ2-5, with D unclear. The CDR3 runs 15 residues. From germline, CDR1 is MDHEN and CDR2 SYDVKM. Trimming took 2 bases from V and 3 from J, leaving 13 bases between them. The CDR3: CASSLPRTAKETQYF. CDR3 sequence (DNA): TGTGCCAGCAGTTTACCCCGGACGGCAAAAGAGACCCAGTACTTC. The full variable domain, with the rest looked up from reference TRBV28 and TRBJ2-5, is DVKVTQSSRYLVKRTGEKVFLECVQDMDHENMFWYRQDPGLGLRLIYFSYDVKMKEKGDIPEGYSVSREKKERFSLILESASTNQTSMYLCASSLPRTAKETQYFGPGTRLLVL.

This clonotype was counted ten times or more. V and J are TRBV27 and TRBJ2-7; D is ambiguous. V was trimmed by 4 bases and J by 0 bases, leaving 25 bases between them. The CDR3 spans 19 residues. Germline V CDR1 and CDR2: MNHEY, SMNVEV (reference sequence). The CDR3: CASSSHRGPRAEPSYEQYV. The CDR3 DNA sequence: TGTGCCAGCAGTTCGCATCGTGGGCCAAGGGCAGAGCCCTCCTACGAGCAGTACGTC.

The chain links TRBV14 to TRBJ2-1; a weak D match, TRBD2 (6 bases). CDR1 is SGHDN and CDR2 is FVKESK in the germline V gene. CDR3 size: 15 residues. The V end was cut by 3 bases, the J end by 4 bases, with 13 bases between. The CDR3 loop is CASSHAASGYNEQFF. The CDR3 bases are TGTGCCAGCAGCCACGCCGCGAGCGGGTACAATGAGCAGTTCTTC. Filled out from reference TRBV14 and TRBJ2-1, the complete variable domain reads EAGVTQFPSHSVIEKGQTVTLRCDPISGHDNLYWYRRVMGKEIKFLLHFVKESKQDESGMPNNRFLAERTGGTYSTLKVQPAELEDSGVYFCASSHAASGYNEQFFGPGTRLTVL.

V usage is TRBV2 and J usage is TRBJ2-7, with TRBD1 as a possible D gene (5 bases). The V and J ends lost 5 bases and 6 bases respectively, with 11 bases between them. Germline loops: CDR1 SNHLY, CDR2 FYNNEI. The CDR3 runs 12 residues. CDR3 DNA: TGTGCCAGCAGTCCCAGGGTTCGCGAGCAGTACTTC. Protein: CASSPRVREQYF.

This clonotype was seen a few times. The chain employs TRBV7-6 and TRBJ2-1, with 11 bases aligning to TRBD1. Germline V gene lookup returns CDR1 SGHVS and CDR2 FNYEAQ. V lost 3 bases and J lost 6; bases outside the gene matches: 4. CDR3 length equals 15 residues. The CDR3 sequence is CASSFRDRGSNEQFF. DNA for the CDR3: TGTGCCAGCAGCTTCCGGGACAGGGGGTCCAATGAGCAGTTCTTC. The full variable domain, completed using reference TRBV7-6 and TRBJ2-1, is GAGVSQSPRYKVTKRGQDVALRCDPISGHVSLYWYRQALGQGPEFLTYFNYEAQQDKSGLPNDRFSAERPEGSISTLTIQRTEQRDSAMYRCASSFRDRGSNEQFFGPGTRLTVL.

CDR3 coding DNA: TGTGCCATAGTGACGGGGACTCCCTACGAGCAGTACGTC. It specifies CAIVTGTPYEQYV. The chain uses TRBV10-3 and TRBJ2-7; D might be TRBD2 (6 bases). The germline V and J ends were trimmed by 9 bases and 2 bases, with 14 bases remaining between them. This CDR3 is 13 amino acids long. Per the germline V gene, CDR1 is ENHRY and CDR2 is SYGVKD.

This clonotype was observed at least ten times. The rearrangement joins TRBV7-2 to TRBJ1-1; no firm D call. V was shortened by 5 bases and J by 10 bases, with 14 bases between the two germline ends. Germline V gene sequence: CDR1 SGHTA, CDR2 FQGNSA. This CDR3 is built from 12 residues. Here the CDR3 DNA reads TGTGCCAGCAGCCCATCCCCGATACCAGCTTTCTTT. This gives the protein CASSPSPIPAFF. Full variable domain (remainder filled in from reference TRBV7-2 and TRBJ1-1): GAGVSQSPSNKVTEKGKDVELRCDPISGHTALYWYRQSLGQGLEFLIYFQGNSAPDKSGLPSDRFSAERTGGSVSTLTIQRTQQEDSAVYLCASSPSPIPAFFGQGTRLTVV.

At least ten counts were recorded for this clonotype. The V gene is TRBV6-5, the J gene TRBJ2-5, with 11 bases that match TRBD1. This CDR3 contains 15 residues. The V gene end was trimmed by 9 bases and the J gene end by 4 bases; junction bases not matched to a gene: 10. The germline CDR1 and CDR2 sequences are MNHEY and SVGAGI. The DNA of the CDR3 is TGTGCCAGTTCCCACCGGGACAGGGGGGGAGAGACCCAGTACTTC. Protein: CASSHRDRGGETQYF.

Many counts were recorded for this clonotype. The rearrangement links TRBV7-2 to TRBJ1-2, with 10 bases fitting TRBD1. The CDR3 runs to 17 residues. The germline V gene has CDR1 SGHTA and CDR2 FQGNSA. After removal of 5 bases from V and 5 bases from J, the junction contained 14 bases not matched to a gene. CDR3 loop: CASSPRDRGARNYGYTF. In DNA, the CDR3 is TGTGCCAGCAGCCCCCGGGACAGGGGCGCCCGGAATTATGGCTACACCTTC.

The CDR3 reads CASSPSLEGFRITEYGYTF. The CDR3 DNA reads as TGTGCCAGCAGTCCATCCTTGGAGGGGTTTCGGATCACGGAGTATGGCTACACCTTC. The rearrangement uses TRBV28 and TRBJ1-2; a weak D match, TRBD1 (5 bases). V was pared by 5 bases and J by 5 bases, with 30 bases between. CDR1 is MDHEN, CDR2 SYDVKM, per germline. CDR3 size: 19 residues.

The sample holds one count of this clonotype. The gene calls are TRBV15 and TRBJ1-1, with D maybe TRBD1 (5 bases). The CDR3 has 12 amino acids. Per the germline V gene, CDR1 is LNHNV and CDR2 is YYDKDF (reference sequence). Between the trimmed V and J ends, which lost 8 bases and 5 bases, there was a span of 12 bases. The CDR3: CATGLWGTEAFF. For the CDR3, the DNA is TGTGCCACCGGATTGTGGGGGACTGAAGCTTTCTTT. Full variable domain (outside the CDR3, taken from reference TRBV15 and TRBJ1-1): DAMVIQNPRYQVTQFGKPVTLSCSQTLNHNVMYWYQQKSSQAPKLLFHYYDKDFNNEADTPDNFQSRRPNTSFCFLDIRSPGLGDTAMYLCATGLWGTEAFFGQGTRLTVV.

This rearrangement joins TRBV12-3 or TRBV12-4 to TRBJ1-1; D gene unclear. V lost 7 bases and J 10 bases, leaving 19 bases between the germline ends. This CDR3 is 13 amino acids long. CDR3 region: CASTPATTEGAFF. CDR3 DNA: TGTGCCAGCACCCCGGCCACCACGGAGGGAGCTTTCTTT.

The J gene is TRBJ1-1, the V gene TRBV28; possibly TRBD1 for D (6 bases). Trimming cost V 5 bases and J 2 bases, with 15 bases left between them. The CDR3 loop spans 15 amino acids. Germline CDR1 and CDR2: MDHEN and SYDVKM. CDR3 DNA: TGTGCCAGCAGTATCAGGACAGCAGACAACACTGAAGCTTTCTTT. This translates into CASSIRTADNTEAFF.

This clonotype was observed a few times. This chain uses TRBV19 with TRBJ1-5; no clear D. CDR3 length: 13 amino acids. V was pared by 10 bases and J by 2 bases, with 12 bases between. From germline, CDR1 is LNHDA and CDR2 SQIVND (reference sequence). The CDR3 is CATSRLGNQPQHF. DNA for the CDR3: TGTGCCACCTCCAGGTTGGGCAATCAGCCCCAGCATTTT.

This clonotype was picked up many times. This chain connects TRBV7-8 to TRBJ2-3; 14 nucleotides align to TRBD2. V lost 3 bases to trimming and J lost 5 bases; unmatched junction nucleotides: 4. The CDR3 has 16 amino acids. Germline CDR1 reads SGHVS; CDR2 reads FQNEAQ. Here the CDR3 reads CASSLRTSGGLDTQYF. The CDR3 DNA reads TGTGCCAGCAGCTTGAGGACTAGCGGGGGGTTAGATACGCAGTATTTT.

This clonotype has at least ten counts. The chain uses TRBV7-9 and TRBJ1-1; D ambiguous. Per germline, CDR1 SEHNR and CDR2 FQNEAQ (reference sequence). The CDR3 sequence is 15 residues long. V was cut by 1 base and J by 1 base, with 10 bases left in between. CDR3: CASSLGSIGNTEAFF. CDR3 in DNA: TGTGCCAGCAGCTTAGGAAGTATAGGGAACACTGAAGCTTTCTTT.

Many counts were recorded for this clonotype. This chain connects TRBV7-9 to TRBJ1-5; the D is unclear. There are 13 residues in the CDR3. Germline V gives CDR1 SEHNR, CDR2 FQNEAQ (reference sequence). Between the trimmed V and J ends, which lost 5 bases and 4 bases, there was a span of 9 bases. The CDR3 region has the DNA TGTGCCAGCAGCCTTAACTTTAATCAGCCCCAGCATTTT. It yields the protein CASSLNFNQPQHF. The whole variable domain, remainder taken from reference TRBV7-9 and TRBJ1-5, is DTGVSQNPRHKITKRGQNVTFRCDPISEHNRLYWYRQTLGQGPEFLTYFQNEAQLEKSRLLSDRFSAERPKGSFSTLEIQRTEQGDSAMYLCASSLNFNQPQHFGDGTRLSIL.

The rearrangement links TRBV20-1 to TRBJ2-3, with 11 bases matching TRBD2. Germline V gives CDR1 DFQATT, CDR2 SNEGSKA (reference sequence). CDR3 length: 19 residues. The V and J ends lost 0 bases and 2 bases, in that order; junction bases with no gene match: 13. This CDR3 reads CSARDTIAGGPLSTDTQYF. CDR3 nucleotide sequence: TGCAGTGCTAGAGATACAATAGCGGGGGGGCCTCTCTCCACAGATACGCAGTATTTT.

The chain joins TRBV12-3 or TRBV12-4 to TRBJ2-7, with D possibly being TRBD2 (5 bases). The germline V and J ends were trimmed by 1 base and 2 bases, with 9 bases remaining between them. The CDR3 loop spans 14 amino acids. Here the CDR3 DNA reads TGTGCCAGCAGTTTAGGGGGAGTAACCTACGAGCAGTACTTC. Translation gives CASSLGGVTYEQYF.

The rearrangement joins TRBV27 to TRBJ1-1, with a weak D call TRBD1 (5 bases). V was trimmed by 6 bases and J by 7 bases, leaving 12 bases between them. The germline gives CDR1 MNHEY, CDR2 SMNVEV (reference sequence). The CDR3 has 12 amino acids. The CDR3, as DNA: TGTGCCAGCAGGGGAGGGGAGGATGAAGCTTTCTTT. The encoded protein is CASRGGEDEAFF.

V usage is TRBV5-1 and J usage is TRBJ2-2, with a tentative D call TRBD1 (6 bases). V dropped 1 base and J dropped 4 bases, with 11 bases sitting between them. CDR1 is SGHRS and CDR2 is YFSETQ in the germline V gene. The CDR3 runs to 15 residues. The CDR3 is CASSLLQGITGELFF. DNA of the CDR3: TGCGCCAGCAGCTTGTTGCAGGGGATCACCGGGGAGCTGTTTTTT.

Many counts were recorded for this clonotype. This chain links TRBV28 with TRBJ1-1, with unresolved D. Trimming removed 3 bases at V and 0 bases at J, with 5 bases between. This CDR3 spans 13 amino acids. The germline CDR1 and CDR2 sequences are MDHEN and SYDVKM. CDR3 in amino acids: CASSLALNTEAFF. The CDR3 DNA reads as TGTGCCAGCAGTTTGGCCTTGAACACTGAAGCTTTCTTT.

The CDR3 here is CASRRLGGYGETQYF. Here the CDR3 DNA reads TGTGCCAGCAGACGGCTCGGGGGATATGGAGAGACCCAGTACTTC. V gene TRBV12-3 or TRBV12-4 combines with J gene TRBJ2-5, with D tentatively TRBD2 (6 bases). V was pared by 6 bases and J by 4 bases, with 18 bases between. This CDR3 is built from 15 residues.

The chain joins TRBV20-1 to TRBJ1-1; 10 nucleotides agree with TRBD1. Germline V gene sequence: CDR1 DFQATT, CDR2 SNEGSKA (reference sequence). Trimming at V came to 1 base and at J to 5 bases, leaving 7 bases not matched to a gene. The CDR3 covers 15 residues. The CDR3 reads CSARGRGQGLTEAFF. In DNA, the CDR3 is TGCAGTGCTAGAGGGAGGGGACAGGGGCTTACTGAAGCTTTCTTT.

This clonotype was counted at least ten times. The rearrangement joins TRBV10-3 to TRBJ2-2, with D perhaps matching TRBD1 (5 bases). Trimming removed 6 bases at V and 3 bases at J, with 8 bases between. Per germline, CDR1 ENHRY and CDR2 SYGVKD. CDR3 length: 13 amino acids. The CDR3 loop is CAIRIQDTGELFF. CDR3 coding DNA: TGTGCCATCAGGATACAGGACACCGGGGAGCTGTTTTTT.